The clone carrying this TCR beta chain was counted ten times or more. Its antigen is unknown. The sample comes from a study of T cell repertoires in cytomegalovirus infection. Overall study context: Shared public TCR beta signatures pointed to both CMV infection and a matching HLA type.

This CDR3 has 14 residues. From germline, CDR1 is SGHVS and CDR2 FQNEAQ. V lost 0 bases and J 7 bases, leaving 12 bases between the germline ends. TCRdb re-analysed the reads in MiXCR, keeping a single row per CDR3 protein. Of about 300,000 distinct CDR3 sequences in the sample, about 8.8% were seen once. Overall study results and limits: CMV-specific HLA-C-restricted TCR beta clonotypes dominated the ex vivo response.

The TCR originated in a human donor in good health (CMV status not recorded). Some clones in this sample may be carry-over from other donors' samples. Sequencing was performed on PBMCs. The chain has TRBV7-8 and TRBJ1-1; D unresolved. CDR3 coding DNA: TGTGCCAGCAGCTTAGCGGGCATCCTATATGAAGCTTTCTTT. It codes for CASSLAGILYEAFF.